The 21 T cell receptor beta chains presented below share a single source sample, sequenced in a study of blood T cell repertoires in COVID-19. The protocol was immunoSEQ multiplex PCR, while the TCRdb copy is restricted to in-frame clones and leaves out a portion. This table has 200,000 to 250,000 clones, 70% to 90% appearing once. Sequenced material: PBMCs or T cells enriched from blood (not recorded which). These receptor sequences come from a man aged 30-40 years who had recovered from COVID-19.

The rearrangement links TRBV19 to TRBJ2-7, with 12 positions matching TRBD2. Trimming removed 6 bases from V and 1 base from J; junction bases left unmatched: 4. The CDR3 covers 15 residues. Germline lookup yields CDR1 LNHDA and CDR2 SQIVND (reference sequence). The CDR3 region has the DNA TGTGCCAGTAGCCGACTAGCGGGGGAATCCTACGAGCAGTACTTC. Translating gives CASSRLAGESYEQYF. The full variable domain, with the rest looked up from reference TRBV19 and TRBJ2-7, is DGGITQSPKYLFRKEGQNVTLSCEQNLNHDAMYWYRQDPGQGLRLIYYSQIVNDFQKGDIAEGYSVSREKKESFPLTVTSAQKNPTAFYLCASSRLAGESYEQYFGPGTRLTVT.

The chain is built from TRBV30 and TRBJ1-4; weak D call: TRBD1 (6 bases). Germline loops: CDR1 GTSNPN, CDR2 SVGIG (reference sequence). The CDR3 runs 15 residues. Trimming cost V 0 bases and J 0 bases, with 8 bases left between them. The CDR3 is CAWSVQGTTNEKLFF. CDR3 bases: TGTGCCTGGAGTGTACAGGGAACAACTAATGAAAAACTGTTTTTT.

The CDR3 reads CASSSDGVMGSTF. Here the CDR3 DNA reads TGTGCCAGCAGTTCGGACGGGGTTATGGGATCCACCTTC. The chain links TRBV5-6 to TRBJ1-2; no firm D call. CDR3 length: 13 amino acids. V dropped 5 bases and J dropped 13 bases, with 21 bases sitting between them. The germline V gene has CDR1 SGHDT and CDR2 YYEEEE.

The chain has TRBV24-1 and TRBJ2-3, with D perhaps TRBD2 (6 bases). This CDR3 region has 14 residues. CDR1 and CDR2 (germline): KGHDR, SFDVKD. Trimming pared 5 bases from V and 6 bases from J, leaving 14 bases between. The CDR3 nucleotides read TGTGCCACCAGTGTCGGGCATGGGGGGGATACGCAGTATTTT. Translated: CATSVGHGGDTQYF.

The rearrangement links TRBV28 to TRBJ2-7; a possible D gene is TRBD1 (6 bases). V gave up 6 bases and J gave up 4 bases, with 13 bases separating them. The CDR3 extends over 13 amino acids. Germline assignment: CDR1 MDHEN and CDR2 SYDVKM. Here the CDR3 reads CASSQGQGYEQYF. In nucleotides, the CDR3 is TGTGCCAGCAGCCAGGGGCAGGGGTACGAGCAGTACTTC.

The CDR3 region is CASSLRGSYEQYF. The DNA of the CDR3 is TGTGCCAGCAGCTTAAGGGGTTCCTACGAGCAGTACTTC. The rearrangement links TRBV7-9 to TRBJ2-7; a possible D gene is TRBD1 (5 bases). CDR3 length: 13 amino acids. Between the trimmed V and J ends, which lost 2 bases and 1 base, there was a span of 6 bases. Per the germline V gene, CDR1 is SEHNR and CDR2 is FQNEAQ (reference sequence).

V usage is TRBV2 and J usage is TRBJ2-4; D ambiguous. The CDR3 has 13 amino acids. Between the trimmed V and J ends, which lost 6 bases and 0 bases, there was a span of 6 bases. Germline V CDR1 and CDR2: SNHLY, FYNNEI. CDR3 sequence: CASRHIAKNIQYF. DNA for the CDR3: TGTGCCAGCAGGCACATAGCCAAAAACATTCAGTACTTC.

The rearrangement uses TRBV6-5 and TRBJ2-7, with 7 bases aligning to TRBD2. With 5 bases clipped from V and 4 bases from J, the junction kept 8 bases outside the gene matches. Germline V gene sequence: CDR1 MNHEY, CDR2 SVGAGI. This CDR3 spans 14 amino acids. The CDR3 coding sequence is TGTGCCAGCAGTCCTGGGGGGGAGCGGTACGAGCAGTACTTC. Its translation is CASSPGGERYEQYF.

The V and J genes are TRBV6-5 and TRBJ1-2; D is uncertain. V was cut by 2 bases and J by 5 bases, with 9 bases left in between. The CDR3 runs 13 residues. Germline V CDR1 and CDR2: MNHEY, SVGAGI. The CDR3 reads CASSYLNQYGYTF. CDR3 DNA: TGTGCCAGCAGTTACCTTAATCAGTATGGCTACACCTTC.

The J gene is TRBJ2-7, the V gene TRBV30, with 8 bases identical to TRBD1. The junction had 7 bases not matched to a gene; V was cut back by 0 bases and J by 6 bases. CDR1 is GTSNPN and CDR2 is SVGIG in the germline V gene (reference sequence). CDR3 length: 14 residues. The DNA for the CDR3 is TGTGCCTGGAGTGTCGAAGAGGGACAGGTCGAGCAGTACTTC. It yields the protein CAWSVEEGQVEQYF. Together with reference TRBV30 and TRBJ2-7, the CDR3 gives the full variable domain: SQTIHQWPATLVQPVGSPLSLECTVEGTSNPNLYWYRQAAGRGLQLLFYSVGIGQISSEVPQNLSASRPQDRQFILSSKKLLLSDSGFYLCAWSVEEGQVEQYFGPGTRLTVT.

The chain recombines TRBV6-5 with TRBJ1-1, with D perhaps TRBD1 (5 bases). CDR1 is MNHEY, CDR2 SVGAGI, per germline. V was pared by 2 bases and J by 4 bases, with 8 bases between. This CDR3 spans 13 amino acids. CDR3 bases: TGTGCCAGCAGTTACAGGGGCACCACTGAAGCTTTCTTT. Translation: CASSYRGTTEAFF.

This clone was observed a few times. J is TRBJ2-3 and V is TRBV4-2; TRBD1 might be the D (5 bases). The length of the CDR3 is 18 residues. Germline V gives CDR1 LGHNA, CDR2 YNFKEQ. The V and J ends lost 0 bases and 2 bases respectively, with 18 bases between them. The CDR3, as DNA: TGTGCCAGCAGCCAAGATCCGTCTATCAGGACACACACAGATACGCAGTATTTT. It yields the protein CASSQDPSIRTHTDTQYF.

This clone came up a few times. The rearrangement uses TRBV30 and TRBJ2-1; 14 nucleotides match TRBD2. V shed 0 bases and J 7 bases; nucleotides not matched to a gene: 5. This CDR3 is 16 amino acids long. Germline V gene sequence: CDR1 GTSNPN, CDR2 SVGIG (reference sequence). In DNA form, the CDR3 reads TGTGCCTGGAGTGTACCGGGACTAGCGGGGGATAATGAGCAGTTCTTC. Translating it yields CAWSVPGLAGDNEQFF.

This rearrangement joins TRBV10-1 to TRBJ2-2; tentative D call: TRBD2 (5 bases). CDR3 length equals 14 residues. V lost 7 bases, J lost 5 bases, and 14 bases lay in between. The germline V gene encodes CDR1 WNHNN and CDR2 SYGVQD (reference sequence). The CDR3 region is CASTLDWRTGELFF. In DNA, the CDR3 is TGCGCCAGCACCTTGGACTGGAGGACCGGGGAGCTGTTTTTT.

The rearrangement joins TRBV28 to TRBJ1-1; no clear D gene. Trimming left V 4 bases short and J 4 bases short, with 7 bases between. The CDR3 is 12 amino acids. Germline V lookup: CDR1 MDHEN, CDR2 SYDVKM. CDR3 amino acids: CASSSPGTEAFF. The CDR3, as DNA: TGTGCCAGCAGTTCCCCCGGCACTGAAGCTTTCTTT. The entire variable domain, with the rest obtained from reference TRBV28 and TRBJ1-1, is as follows: DVKVTQSSRYLVKRTGEKVFLECVQDMDHENMFWYRQDPGLGLRLIYFSYDVKMKEKGDIPEGYSVSREKKERFSLILESASTNQTSMYLCASSSPGTEAFFGQGTRLTVV.

The J gene is TRBJ2-1, the V gene TRBV5-1; D is perhaps TRBD1 (5 bases). The germline V and J ends were trimmed by 4 bases and 9 bases, with 11 bases remaining between them. Germline CDR1 SGHRS, CDR2 YFSETQ. The CDR3 covers 12 residues. CDR3 bases: TGCGCCAGCAGCGCCGTAGGGGTTGAGCAGTTCTTC. It codes for CASSAVGVEQFF.

The genes are TRBV11-2 and TRBJ2-1; the D is unclear. Trimming took 3 bases from V and 4 from J, leaving 7 bases between them. The CDR3 consists of 13 residues. The germline gives CDR1 SGHAT, CDR2 FQNNGV. In DNA, the CDR3 is TGTGCCAGCAGCTTTGACACATACAATGAGCAGTTCTTC. Its translation: CASSFDTYNEQFF.

V and J are TRBV27 and TRBJ2-1; TRBD2 aligns across 9 bases. The CDR3 contains 16 residues. Germline V CDR1 and CDR2: MNHEY, SMNVEV (reference sequence). V was pared by 4 bases and J by 2 bases, with 6 bases of the junction left unmatched. CDR3 region: CASSSGLAPTYNEQFF. The CDR3 nucleotides are TGTGCCAGCAGTTCAGGACTAGCGCCTACCTACAATGAGCAGTTCTTC.

The V call is TRBV25-1, the J call TRBJ2-2, with D maybe TRBD1 (5 bases). The CDR3 totals 17 residues. Looked up from germline, CDR1 is MGHDK and CDR2 is SYGVNS. With 11 bases removed from V and 0 bases from J, the gap between germline ends came to 22 bases. CDR3 loop: CACQGARTSANTGELFF. CDR3 coding DNA: TGTGCCTGCCAAGGGGCGCGGACGAGCGCGAACACCGGGGAGCTGTTTTTT.

This clone was recorded once. This sequence joins TRBV7-9 and TRBJ1-4, with 9 bases fitting TRBD1. J was trimmed by 8 bases and V by 1 base; bases with no gene match: 8. Germline CDR1 and CDR2: SEHNR and FQNEAQ (reference sequence). The CDR3 extends over 16 amino acids. The CDR3 loop is CASSLGGTGILEKLFF. The CDR3 DNA reads as TGTGCCAGCAGCTTAGGGGGGACAGGGATACTCGAAAAACTGTTTTTT.

The V gene is TRBV7-2, the J gene TRBJ2-1, with D possibly being TRBD2 (5 bases). The V end lost 6 bases, the J end lost 4 bases, and 7 bases lay between the germline ends. This CDR3 is 12 amino acids long. From germline, CDR1 is SGHTA and CDR2 FQGNSA. CDR3 in amino acids: CASRAEYNEQFF. The CDR3 nucleotides read TGTGCCAGCAGAGCGGAATACAATGAGCAGTTCTTC.